The TCR beta chain described here comes from a study of T cells in Graves' hyperthyroidism and ophthalmopathy. This clonotype was observed many times. Not enrolled were patients with uncontrolled infection, other autoimmune disease, pregnancy or lactation. Based on clinical symptoms, serum thyroxine and TRAb, thyroid ultrasound and orbital computed tomography, diagnoses were reached. PBMCs were sourced from over 8.5 ml fresh peripheral blood. The CDR3 extends over 15 amino acids. The V and J ends lost 6 bases and 10 bases, in that order; junction bases with no gene match: 8. Germline assignment: CDR1 MDHEN and CDR2 SYDVKM. What was amplified from RNA transcripts were TCR beta CDR3 regions. The primer set for the first-round RT-PCR of the TCR CDR3 was HTBI. In TCRdb, the multiplex PCR reads were re-called with MiXCR into one record per CDR3 protein. The sample has a few hundred thousand distinct CDR3 sequences; 15% to 17% are singletons.

Sequenced input: blood. This chain connects TRBV28 to TRBJ1-6, with TRBD1 matching 11 bases. The clonotype originates from a woman aged 18-35 years with Graves' hyperthyroidism. The CDR3 sequence: CASRTGTGGYSPLHF. In DNA form, the CDR3 reads TGTGCCAGCAGAACCGGGACAGGGGGATACTCACCCCTCCACTTT.